Each of the 15 T cell receptor beta chains below was sequenced from the same sample in a study of vaccination effects on CD4 cells after COVID-19. Assay: immunoSEQ multiplex PCR; the TCRdb copy retains only in-frame clones and omits some. This sample carries tens of thousands of clones, around 78% of them seen once, and the ten largest clones take roughly 1.2%. Ahead of sequencing, the ViraFEST assay grew antigen-specific CD4+ T cells using viral peptide pools. A roughly 10-day culture period preceded the isolation of CD4+ T cells. The cohort was immunized with two doses of either the BNT162b2 or mRNA-1273 vaccine. Their specific antigens are unknown. The input for sequencing was CD4+ T cells from PBMCs cultured with HCoV-229E spike peptides, taken after COVID-19 vaccination. The receptors were sampled from a human donor who received a COVID-19 vaccine.

This clone was detected only a few times. The chain carries TRBV30 and TRBJ1-4; TRBD1 matches at 8 bases. The V segment lost 2 bases and the J segment 7 bases; nucleotides outside the gene matches: 9. In germline, CDR1 is GTSNPN, CDR2 SVGIG (reference sequence). The CDR3 is made up of 15 amino acids. The CDR3 DNA sequence: TGTGCCTGGAGTCAACGGGACAGGAATCGTGAAAAACTGTTTTTT. The encoded protein is CAWSQRDRNREKLFF.

The chain joins TRBV7-8 to TRBJ1-1, with 7 bases lining up with TRBD1. This CDR3 comprises 15 residues. The V and J ends lost 0 bases and 6 bases, in that order; junction bases with no gene match: 7. The germline V gene encodes CDR1 SGHVS and CDR2 FQNEAQ. The CDR3 sequence is CASSLAYRTGSEAFF. The CDR3 region has the DNA TGTGCCAGCAGCTTAGCGTATCGGACAGGATCTGAAGCTTTCTTT.

This chain uses TRBV5-1 with TRBJ1-2, with TRBD1 as a possible D gene (6 bases). The length of the CDR3 is 13 residues. Germline-derived CDR1 and CDR2 are SGHRS and YFSETQ. Trimming took off 4 bases at V and 2 bases at J, with 9 bases between the two ends. CDR3 region: CASSPGENYGYTF. The DNA of the CDR3 is TGCGCCAGCAGCCCAGGGGAAAACTATGGCTACACCTTC.

V gene TRBV19 combines with J gene TRBJ1-5, with D possibly TRBD1 on 6 matching bases. Germline CDR1 reads LNHDA; CDR2 reads SQIVND (reference sequence). This CDR3 contains 15 residues. With 2 bases removed from V and 2 bases from J, the gap between germline ends came to 10 bases. In nucleotides, the CDR3 is TGTGCCAGTAGTATAAGCAGGGGCGGCAATCAGCCCCAGCATTTT. Its protein is CASSISRGGNQPQHF.

The rearrangement links TRBV3-1 (or the pseudogene TRBV3-2) to TRBJ2-1; D is possibly TRBD1 (5 bases). V lost 1 base and J lost 6, with 7 bases in between. Germline CDR1 LGHDT, CDR2 YNNKEL (reference sequence). The CDR3 extends over 13 amino acids. As DNA, the CDR3 is TGTGCCAGCAGCCAAGGCCAGGGCAATGAGCAGTTCTTC. Protein: CASSQGQGNEQFF.

The CDR3 protein is CASSSGGGYTF. The CDR3, as DNA: TGTGCCAGCAGTTCAGGGGGCGGCTACACCTTC. The chain has TRBV6-4 and TRBJ1-2; 8 bases align to TRBD1. Per germline, CDR1 MRHNA and CDR2 SNTAGT. CDR3 length: 11 amino acids. Trimming took 5 bases from V and 8 from J; bases not matched to a gene: 1.

The rearrangement uses TRBV15 and TRBJ2-5, with 8 nucleotides matching TRBD1. This CDR3 comprises 14 residues. Germline trimming cut 7 bases from V and 1 base from J; bases unmatched to any gene: 5. Germline V lookup: CDR1 LNHNV, CDR2 YYDKDF (reference sequence). CDR3 coding DNA: TGTGCCACCACCAGGGACAGGCCCCAAGAGACCCAGTACTTC. Translated: CATTRDRPQETQYF.

The chain links TRBV4-1 to TRBJ2-5, with a tentative D call TRBD2 (5 bases). CDR3 length: 18 amino acids. Trimming shortened V by 4 bases and J by 6 bases, and 27 bases separated the two germline ends. Germline values: CDR1 MGHRA, CDR2 YSYEKL. Here the CDR3 reads CASSPTRMMETGMKTQYF. CDR3 DNA sequence: TGCGCCAGCAGCCCGACCCGGATGATGGAGACGGGGATGAAGACCCAGTACTTC.

The chain is built from TRBV30 and TRBJ1-2; 7 positions match TRBD1. The CDR3 is made up of 15 amino acids. The germline V gene encodes CDR1 GTSNPN and CDR2 SVGIG (reference sequence). The V gene end was trimmed by 4 bases and the J gene end by 2 bases; junction bases not matched to a gene: 10. The DNA of the CDR3 is TGTGCCTGGACCATCACAGGGGTAGGGAACTATGGCTACACCTTC. Amino acids: CAWTITGVGNYGYTF.

The chain joins TRBV2 to TRBJ1-6; D unresolved. V was clipped by 5 bases and J by 7 bases, with 12 bases between them. CDR3 length: 14 amino acids. The germline V gene has CDR1 SNHLY and CDR2 FYNNEI. This CDR3 reads CASSTRRGNSPLHF. CDR3 bases: TGTGCCAGCAGTACTCGACGGGGAAATTCACCCCTCCACTTT.

This chain uses TRBV20-1 with TRBJ1-1; D unclear. This CDR3 has 11 residues. Per the germline V gene, CDR1 is DFQATT and CDR2 is SNEGSKA (reference sequence). V shed 1 base and J shed 2 bases, with 2 bases lying between them. The CDR3 region is CSARVNTEAFF. The CDR3 nucleotides are TGCAGTGCTAGAGTAAACACTGAAGCTTTCTTT.

The chain uses TRBV6-2 or TRBV6-3 and TRBJ2-7; perhaps TRBD2 as D (6 bases). Germline V gene data show CDR1 as MNHEY and CDR2 as SVGEGT. The ends were cut back, 6 bases at V and 7 bases at J, with 19 bases in the middle. This CDR3 spans 14 amino acids. CDR3 nucleotide sequence: TGTGCCAGCAGCCAAACAGGTCTGGGGGGAGAGCAGTACGTC. Its translation is CASSQTGLGGEQYV.

The V and J genes are TRBV6-1 and TRBJ1-2, with D possibly matching TRBD1 (5 bases). V was cut by 4 bases and J by 2 bases, with 17 bases left in between. There are 16 residues in the CDR3. Germline CDR1 reads MNHNS; CDR2 reads SASEGT. The CDR3 bases are TGTGCCAGCAGTGCCGGGACCTCCTCGGAGAACTATGGCTACACCTTC. Its translation: CASSAGTSSENYGYTF.

The rearrangement joins TRBV18 to TRBJ2-5; 9 bases map to TRBD2. With V trimmed by 3 bases and J by 3 bases, 5 bases remained unmatched. In germline, CDR1 is KGHSH, CDR2 LQKENI. CDR3 length: 15 amino acids. The DNA of the CDR3 is TGTGCCAGCTCACCTGGTAGCGGGGGAGAAGAGACCCAGTACTTC. Its translation is CASSPGSGGEETQYF.

The gene calls are TRBV19 and TRBJ1-6; possibly TRBD1 for D (5 bases). The CDR3 consists of 13 residues. V lost 6 bases and J 9 bases, leaving 12 bases between the germline ends. Per the germline V gene, CDR1 is LNHDA and CDR2 is SQIVND (reference sequence). CDR3 residues: CASRRARASPLHF. In nucleotides, the CDR3 is TGTGCCAGTAGGAGGGCCAGGGCTTCACCCCTCCACTTT.